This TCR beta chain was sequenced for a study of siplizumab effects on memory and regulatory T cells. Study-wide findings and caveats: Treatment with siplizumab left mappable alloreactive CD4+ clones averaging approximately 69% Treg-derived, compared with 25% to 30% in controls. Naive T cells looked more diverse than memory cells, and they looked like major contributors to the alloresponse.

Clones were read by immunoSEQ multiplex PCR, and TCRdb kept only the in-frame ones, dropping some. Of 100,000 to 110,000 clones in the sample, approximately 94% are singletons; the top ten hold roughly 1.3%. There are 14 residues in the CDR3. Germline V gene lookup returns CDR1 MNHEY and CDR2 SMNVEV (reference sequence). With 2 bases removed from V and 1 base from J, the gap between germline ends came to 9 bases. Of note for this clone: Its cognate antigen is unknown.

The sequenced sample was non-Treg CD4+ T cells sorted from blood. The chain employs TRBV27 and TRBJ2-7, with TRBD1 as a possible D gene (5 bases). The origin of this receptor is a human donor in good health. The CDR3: CASSLGQGSYEQYF. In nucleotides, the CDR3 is TGTGCCAGCAGTTTAGGTCAGGGATCCTACGAGCAGTACTTC.